A single sample gave rise to the 21 T cell receptor beta chains below, sequenced in a study of shared clonotypes between healthy human individuals. Libraries were prepared by immunoSEQ multiplex PCR; TCRdb keeps only in-frame clonotypes and omits some of them. The sample includes approximately 2.3 million clones, 90% to 95% seen only once; the top ten take roughly 0.36%. The sequenced sample consisted of naive CD4+ T cells from PBMCs. The subset: CD45RA+ positively selected. The receptors originated from a man in his late teens or twenties in good health. Some clones in this sample may be carry-over from other donors' samples.

The chain uses TRBV25-1 and TRBJ1-2, with 7 bases matching TRBD1. Trimming removed 3 bases from V and 4 bases from J; junction bases left unmatched: 8. Looked up from germline, CDR1 is MGHDK and CDR2 is SYGVNS. CDR3 length: 15 amino acids. CDR3 in DNA: TGTGCCAGCAGTGACTGGGGAGACAGGGTCTATGGCTACACCTTC. Encoded protein: CASSDWGDRVYGYTF.

For this clone: One end of the junction fails to match germline, which may point to a read error. The chain joins TRBV18 to TRBJ2-3; 13 bases are a match to TRBD2. Germline loops: CDR1 KGHSH, CDR2 LQKENI. The CDR3 sequence is 16 residues long. CDR3 DNA: TGTGCCAGCTCACCAACTACACTAGCGGGAGGGATTCCCAGGTCGTTT. This encodes CASSPTTLAGGIPRSF.

Remarks on this clone: Distinct nucleotide sequences in the sample also encode this CDR3. The rearrangement joins TRBV19 to TRBJ1-1; maybe TRBD1 (5 bases). Germline V CDR1 and CDR2: LNHDA, SQIVND (reference sequence). The CDR3 runs 13 residues. The V end was cut by 4 bases, the J end by 4 bases, with 10 bases between. The CDR3 DNA reads TGTGCCAGTAGTAAAGTGGGGGGCACTGAAGCTTTCTTT. It encodes CASSKVGGTEAFF.

This chain connects TRBV10-2 to TRBJ2-1; possibly TRBD1 for D (6 bases). Germline V gives CDR1 WSHSY, CDR2 SAAADI. The CDR3 has 16 residues. The V end was cut by 4 bases, the J end by 0 bases, with 13 bases between. The CDR3 loop is CASSGRQASSYNEQFF. The CDR3 nucleotides are TGCGCCAGCAGTGGGAGACAGGCGAGCTCCTACAATGAGCAGTTCTTC.

The V and J genes are TRBV6-6 and TRBJ2-1; the D is unclear. Germline V gene lookup returns CDR1 MNHNY and CDR2 SVGAGI (reference sequence). The CDR3 runs to 14 residues. V was shortened by 6 bases and J by 9 bases, with 18 bases between the two germline ends. For the CDR3, the DNA is TGTGCCAGCAGCAAAACCGACCGGGCTGGTGAGCAGTTCTTC. This translates into CASSKTDRAGEQFF.

CDR3 protein: CASSLWGTGEKLFF. The CDR3 nucleotides are TGTGCCAGCAGTTTATGGGGGACAGGTGAAAAACTGTTTTTT. The J gene is TRBJ1-4, the V gene TRBV28, with TRBD1 identical over 8 bases. The V gene's germline CDR1 is MDHEN and CDR2 SYDVKM. V shed 0 bases and J 7 bases; nucleotides not matched to a gene: 1. This CDR3 is 14 amino acids long.

This rearrangement joins TRBV19 to TRBJ2-5; D gene ambiguous. Germline V gene lookup returns CDR1 LNHDA and CDR2 SQIVND (reference sequence). The length of the CDR3 is 14 residues. The V end was cut by 5 bases, the J end by 5 bases, with 15 bases between. CDR3 DNA: TGTGCCAGTAGTGTGACACATACAAGGGAGACCCAGTACTTC. Protein product: CASSVTHTRETQYF. The whole variable domain, remainder taken from reference TRBV19 and TRBJ2-5, is DGGITQSPKYLFRKEGQNVTLSCEQNLNHDAMYWYRQDPGQGLRLIYYSQIVNDFQKGDIAEGYSVSREKKESFPLTVTSAQKNPTAFYLCASSVTHTRETQYFGPGTRLLVL.

The CDR3, as DNA: TGTGCCAGCTCACCATTATCCACAGGGACCCTCGGAGGAGTAGAGACCCAGTACTTC. This sequence encodes CASSPLSTGTLGGVETQYF. The J gene is TRBJ2-5, the V gene TRBV18, with TRBD1 as a possible D gene (6 bases). CDR3 length equals 19 residues. V lost 2 bases and J lost 4, with 26 bases in between. Germline CDR1 is KGHSH and CDR2 is LQKENI.

The V and J genes are TRBV2 and TRBJ2-6; TRBD2 might be the D (6 bases). CDR3 size: 16 residues. With 6 bases removed from V and 0 bases from J, the gap between germline ends came to 12 bases. Germline CDR1 SNHLY, CDR2 FYNNEI. The CDR3 nucleotides read TGTGCCAGCAGGGGCGGGAAGAGCTCTGGGGCCAACGTCCTGACTTTC. Translating gives CASRGGKSSGANVLTF.

This clone appeared once. The chain joins TRBV30 to TRBJ1-2; no firm D call. The CDR3 sequence is 14 residues long. Germline loops: CDR1 GTSNPN, CDR2 SVGIG (reference sequence). V lost 8 bases and J lost 2, with 18 bases in between. The CDR3: CAHGPRLRNYGYTF. The CDR3 coding sequence is TGTGCCCATGGTCCGCGTTTGAGGAACTATGGCTACACCTTC. Supplemented by reference TRBV30 and TRBJ1-2, the full variable domain reads SQTIHQWPATLVQPVGSPLSLECTVEGTSNPNLYWYRQAAGRGLQLLFYSVGIGQISSEVPQNLSASRPQDRQFILSSKKLLLSDSGFYLCAHGPRLRNYGYTFGSGTRLTVV.

The chain links TRBV28 to TRBJ2-6; 8 bases line up with TRBD1. V lost 6 bases, J lost 2 bases, and 3 bases stayed unmatched. Germline CDR1 MDHEN, CDR2 SYDVKM. The CDR3 runs 15 residues. The CDR3: CASRSTGAGANVLTF. In DNA, the CDR3 is TGTGCCAGCAGATCGACAGGGGCTGGGGCCAACGTCCTGACTTTC.

CDR3 region: CASSPRRLETQYF. The CDR3 coding sequence is TGTGCCAGCTCGCCAAGACGGTTAGAGACCCAGTACTTC. This chain connects TRBV18 to TRBJ2-5; the D is unclear. V dropped 6 bases and J dropped 4 bases, with 12 bases sitting between them. The CDR3 consists of 13 residues. Germline lookup yields CDR1 KGHSH and CDR2 LQKENI.

The CDR3 spells CASSPADRGETQYF. The DNA for the CDR3 is TGTGCCAGCAGCCCAGCGGACAGGGGGGAGACCCAGTACTTC. The V gene is TRBV5-4, the J gene TRBJ2-5; 10 nucleotides agree with TRBD1. After removal of 4 bases from V and 5 bases from J, the junction contained 5 bases not matched to a gene. CDR3 length: 14 amino acids. The germline gives CDR1 SGHNT, CDR2 YYREEE (reference sequence). The full variable domain, with the rest looked up from reference TRBV5-4 and TRBJ2-5, is ETGVTQSPTHLIKTRGQQVTLRCSSQSGHNTVSWYQQALGQGPQFIFQYYREEENGRGNFPPRFSGLQFPNYSSELNVNALELDDSALYLCASSPADRGETQYFGPGTRLLVL.

This rearrangement joins TRBV19 to TRBJ2-4; either TRBD1 or TRBD2 may fit D (5 bases each). V shed 4 bases and J shed 0 bases, with 10 bases lying between them. CDR3 size: 15 residues. CDR1 and CDR2 from the germline V gene are LNHDA and SQIVND (reference sequence). CDR3 loop: CASSRSGTAKNIQYF. In DNA, the CDR3 is TGTGCCAGTAGTAGATCCGGGACAGCCAAAAACATTCAGTACTTC.

This chain connects TRBV5-5 to TRBJ2-1; TRBD2 aligns across 12 bases. Trimming removed 2 bases from V and 5 bases from J; junction bases left unmatched: 8. CDR3 length: 17 amino acids. Germline values: CDR1 SGHKS, CDR2 YYEKEE (reference sequence). The CDR3 is CASSFYSSGRADNEQFF. The CDR3 coding sequence is TGTGCCAGCAGCTTCTACTCTAGCGGGAGGGCCGACAATGAGCAGTTCTTC. Using reference TRBV5-5 and TRBJ2-1 for the parts outside the CDR3, the full variable domain is DAGVTQSPTHLIKTRGQQVTLRCSPISGHKSVSWYQQVLGQGPQFIFQYYEKEERGRGNFPDRFSARQFPNYSSELNVNALLLGDSALYLCASSFYSSGRADNEQFFGPGTRLTVL.

This clone has only one observation. This chain links TRBV4-3 with TRBJ2-5, with D unclear. The CDR3 consists of 16 residues. Germline V gene lookup returns CDR1 LGHNA and CDR2 YSLEER. V shed 0 bases and J shed 3 bases, with 14 bases lying between them. This CDR3 reads CASSQELLPQEETQYF. CDR3 DNA: TGCGCCAGCAGCCAAGAGTTGTTGCCGCAAGAAGAGACCCAGTACTTC.

This chain connects TRBV4-3 to TRBJ1-1, with 7 bases identical to TRBD1. Germline V lookup: CDR1 LGHNA, CDR2 YSLEER. V lost 3 bases and J lost 4; bases outside the gene matches: 5. CDR3 size: 14 residues. The CDR3 sequence: CASSQTGIGTEAFF. In DNA, the CDR3 is TGCGCCAGCAGCCAGACAGGGATCGGCACTGAAGCTTTCTTT.

This clone has just one count. The gene calls are TRBV9 and TRBJ2-7; 7 bases line up with TRBD1. Unmatched junction bases numbered 10, after V lost 1 base and J lost 6 bases. The CDR3 is made up of 15 amino acids. From germline, CDR1 is SGDLS and CDR2 YYNGEE. The CDR3 reads CASSVRGQPLGEQYF. CDR3 in DNA: TGTGCCAGCAGCGTACGGGGACAGCCCTTGGGCGAGCAGTACTTC.

With respect to this clone: An end of the junction does not agree with germline; a read error may underlie this. V gene TRBV6-1 combines with J gene TRBJ2-7; D ambiguous. The CDR3 has 12 residues. Germline-derived CDR1 and CDR2 are MNHNS and SASEGT. The CDR3 region is CASREGLYEQYF. The CDR3 nucleotides read TGTGCCAGCAGAGAAGGGCTCTACGAGCAGTACTTC.

The rearrangement uses TRBV6-5 and TRBJ1-1; tentatively, D is TRBD1 (6 bases). This CDR3 is 12 amino acids long. The ends were cut back, 6 bases at V and 7 bases at J, with 12 bases in the middle. Germline lookup yields CDR1 MNHEY and CDR2 SVGAGI. The DNA for the CDR3 is TGTGCCAGCAGCCATCTAGGGGGTGAAGCTTTCTTT. Translation gives CASSHLGGEAFF.

This clone appeared a single time. The chain links TRBV6-5 to TRBJ2-2, with 8 bases that match TRBD2. The CDR3 sequence is 15 residues long. The germline V gene has CDR1 MNHEY and CDR2 SVGAGI. With 0 bases clipped from V and 5 bases from J, the junction kept 2 bases outside the gene matches. The CDR3 loop reads CASSYSGTRTGELFF. In DNA, the CDR3 is TGTGCCAGCAGTTACTCCGGGACTAGAACCGGGGAGCTGTTTTTT.